This T cell receptor (beta chain) was sequenced in a study of T cells after posttransplantation cyclophosphamide. Profiled with immunoSEQ multiplex PCR; TCRdb holds only in-frame clones, not every one. The data contain approximately 6,200 clones, 82% of them singletons. V was trimmed by 2 bases and J by 8 bases, leaving 9 bases between them. Germline V CDR1 and CDR2: SEHNR, FQNEAQ (reference sequence). This CDR3 contains 12 residues. Treatment was busulfan-fludarabine conditioning, a marrow graft, and cyclophosphamide on days +3 and +4. Sequencing used CD4+ T cells sorted from blood, obtained around 370 days after allogeneic stem cell transplant with posttransplant cyclophosphamide. The V and J genes are TRBV7-9 and TRBJ1-2; D not resolved. The TCR sequence derives from a male patient in his fifties who received an allogeneic stem cell transplant from a related donor and was CMV-positive. Among the T cells, some may be from the graft donor. The CDR3 sequence is CASSLSSGGYTF. Here the CDR3 DNA reads TGTGCCAGCAGCTTAAGCAGCGGAGGCTACACCTTC.